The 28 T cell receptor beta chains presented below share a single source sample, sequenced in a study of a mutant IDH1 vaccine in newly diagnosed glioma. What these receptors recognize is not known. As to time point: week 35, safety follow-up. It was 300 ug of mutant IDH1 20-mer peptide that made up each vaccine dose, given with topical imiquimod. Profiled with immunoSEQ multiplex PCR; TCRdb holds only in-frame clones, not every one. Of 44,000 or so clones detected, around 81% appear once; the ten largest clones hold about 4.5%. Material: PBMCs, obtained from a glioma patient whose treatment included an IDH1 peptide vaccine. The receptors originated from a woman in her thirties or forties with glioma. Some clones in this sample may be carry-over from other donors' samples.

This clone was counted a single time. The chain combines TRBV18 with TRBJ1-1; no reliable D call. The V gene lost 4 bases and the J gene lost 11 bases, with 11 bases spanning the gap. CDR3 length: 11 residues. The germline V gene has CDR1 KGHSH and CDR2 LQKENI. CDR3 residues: CASSQERLAFF. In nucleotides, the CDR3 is TGTGCCAGCTCACAGGAGCGTCTTGCTTTCTTT.

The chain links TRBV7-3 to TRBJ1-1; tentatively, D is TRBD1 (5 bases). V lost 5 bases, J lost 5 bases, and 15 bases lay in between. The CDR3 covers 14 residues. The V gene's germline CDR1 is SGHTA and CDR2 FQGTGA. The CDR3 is CASSRAGRGTEAFF. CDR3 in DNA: TGTGCCAGCAGCCGAGCGGGACGGGGAACTGAAGCTTTCTTT.

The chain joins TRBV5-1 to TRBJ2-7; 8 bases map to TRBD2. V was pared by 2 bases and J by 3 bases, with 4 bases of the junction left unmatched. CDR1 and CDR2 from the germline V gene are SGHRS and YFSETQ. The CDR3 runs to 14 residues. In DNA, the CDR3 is TGCGCCAGCAGCTTTAGCGGGAATGGCTACGAGCAGTACTTC. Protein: CASSFSGNGYEQYF.

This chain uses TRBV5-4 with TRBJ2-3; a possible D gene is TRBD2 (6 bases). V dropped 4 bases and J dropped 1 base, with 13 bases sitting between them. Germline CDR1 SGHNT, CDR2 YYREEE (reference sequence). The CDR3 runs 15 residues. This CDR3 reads CASSLGLPGTDTQYF. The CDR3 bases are TGTGCCAGCAGCCTGGGACTGCCCGGCACAGATACGCAGTATTTT.

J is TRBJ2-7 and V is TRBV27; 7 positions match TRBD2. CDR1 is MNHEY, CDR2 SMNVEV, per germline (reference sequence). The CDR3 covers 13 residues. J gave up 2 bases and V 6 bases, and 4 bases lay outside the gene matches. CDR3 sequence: CASSTGGPYEQYF. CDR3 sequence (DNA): TGTGCCAGCAGCACGGGGGGACCCTACGAGCAGTACTTC.

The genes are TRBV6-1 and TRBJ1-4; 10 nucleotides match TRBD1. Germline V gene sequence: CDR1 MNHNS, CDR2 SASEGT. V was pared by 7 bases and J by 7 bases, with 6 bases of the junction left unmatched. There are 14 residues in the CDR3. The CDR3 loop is CASKRDRGGEKLFF. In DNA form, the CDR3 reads TGTGCCAGCAAGAGGGACAGGGGCGGTGAAAAACTGTTTTTT.

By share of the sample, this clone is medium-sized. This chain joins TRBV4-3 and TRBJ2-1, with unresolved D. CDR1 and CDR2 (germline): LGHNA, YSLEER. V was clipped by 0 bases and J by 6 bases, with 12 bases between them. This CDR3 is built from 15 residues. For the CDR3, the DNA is TGCGCCAGCAGCCAAGAGAGTTTGGTTGGCAATGAGCAGTTCTTC. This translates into CASSQESLVGNEQFF.

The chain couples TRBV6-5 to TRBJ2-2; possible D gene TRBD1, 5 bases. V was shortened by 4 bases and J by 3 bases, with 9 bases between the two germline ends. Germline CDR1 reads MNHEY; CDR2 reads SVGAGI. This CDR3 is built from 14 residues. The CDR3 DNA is TGTGCCAGCAGTTGGCAGGGCGACACCGGGGAGCTGTTTTTT. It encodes CASSWQGDTGELFF.

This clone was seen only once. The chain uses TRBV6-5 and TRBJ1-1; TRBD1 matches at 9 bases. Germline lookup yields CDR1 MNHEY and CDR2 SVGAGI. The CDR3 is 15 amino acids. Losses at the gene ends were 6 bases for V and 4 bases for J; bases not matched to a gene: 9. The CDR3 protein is CASSPPGQGRTEAFF. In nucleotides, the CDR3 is TGTGCCAGCAGCCCCCCGGGACAGGGTCGCACTGAAGCTTTCTTT.

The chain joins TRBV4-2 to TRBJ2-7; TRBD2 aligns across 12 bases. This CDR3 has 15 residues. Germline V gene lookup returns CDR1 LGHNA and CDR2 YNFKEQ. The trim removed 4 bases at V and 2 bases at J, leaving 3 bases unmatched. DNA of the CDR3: TGTGCCAGCAGCCTGGGACTAGCGGGCACCTACGAGCAGTACTTC. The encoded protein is CASSLGLAGTYEQYF.

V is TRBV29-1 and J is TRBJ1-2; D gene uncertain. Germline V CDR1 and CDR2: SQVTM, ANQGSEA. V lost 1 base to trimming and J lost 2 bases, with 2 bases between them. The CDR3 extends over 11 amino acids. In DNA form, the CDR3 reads TGCAGCGTTGAAGTGAACTATGGCTACACCTTC. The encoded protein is CSVEVNYGYTF.

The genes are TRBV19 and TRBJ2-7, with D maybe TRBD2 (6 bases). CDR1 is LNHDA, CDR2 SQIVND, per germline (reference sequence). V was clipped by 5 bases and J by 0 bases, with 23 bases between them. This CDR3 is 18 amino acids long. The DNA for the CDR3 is TGTGCCAGTAGTTTCAGGGCTAGTGGGCGGGACCCCTCCTACGAGCAGTACTTC. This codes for CASSFRASGRDPSYEQYF.

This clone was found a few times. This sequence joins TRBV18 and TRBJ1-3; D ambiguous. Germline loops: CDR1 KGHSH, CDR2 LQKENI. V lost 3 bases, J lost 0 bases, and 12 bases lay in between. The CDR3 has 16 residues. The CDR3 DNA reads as TGTGCCAGCTCACCCGCTCCGGGCAGCTCTGGAAACACCATATATTTT. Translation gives CASSPAPGSSGNTIYF. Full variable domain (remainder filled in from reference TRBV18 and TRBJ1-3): NAGVMQNPRHLVRRRGQEARLRCSPMKGHSHVYWYRQLPEEGLKFMVYLQKENIIDESGMPKERFSAEFPKEGPSILRIQQVVRGDSAAYFCASSPAPGSSGNTIYFGEGSWLTVV.

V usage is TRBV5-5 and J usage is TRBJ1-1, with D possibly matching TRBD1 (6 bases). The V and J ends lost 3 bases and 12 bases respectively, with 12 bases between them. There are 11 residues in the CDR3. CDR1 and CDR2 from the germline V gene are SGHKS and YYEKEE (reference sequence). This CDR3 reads CASSSPRGTFF. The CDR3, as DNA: TGTGCCAGCAGCTCCCCGAGGGGGACTTTCTTT. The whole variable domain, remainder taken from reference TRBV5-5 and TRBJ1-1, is DAGVTQSPTHLIKTRGQQVTLRCSPISGHKSVSWYQQVLGQGPQFIFQYYEKEERGRGNFPDRFSARQFPNYSSELNVNALLLGDSALYLCASSSPRGTFFGQGTRLTVV.

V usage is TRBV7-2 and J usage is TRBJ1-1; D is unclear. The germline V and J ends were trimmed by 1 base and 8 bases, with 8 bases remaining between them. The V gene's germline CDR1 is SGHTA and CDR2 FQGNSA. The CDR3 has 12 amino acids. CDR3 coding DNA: TGTGCCAGCAGCTTAGTGGCAGCAGAAGCTTTCTTT. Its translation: CASSLVAAEAFF.

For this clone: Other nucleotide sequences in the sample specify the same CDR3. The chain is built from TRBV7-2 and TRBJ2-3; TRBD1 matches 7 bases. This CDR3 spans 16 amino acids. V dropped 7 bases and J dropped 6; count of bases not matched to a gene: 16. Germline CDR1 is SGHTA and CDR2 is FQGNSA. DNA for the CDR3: TGTGCCAGCACTCTATCTGGGACAGACCATAGCGATACGCAGTATTTT. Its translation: CASTLSGTDHSDTQYF.

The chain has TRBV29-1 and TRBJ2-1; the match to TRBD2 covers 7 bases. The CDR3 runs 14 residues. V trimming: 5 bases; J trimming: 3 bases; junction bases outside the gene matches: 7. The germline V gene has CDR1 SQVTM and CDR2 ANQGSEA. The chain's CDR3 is CSVIRDYNYNEQFF. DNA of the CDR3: TGCAGCGTTATCCGGGACTACAACTACAATGAGCAGTTCTTC.

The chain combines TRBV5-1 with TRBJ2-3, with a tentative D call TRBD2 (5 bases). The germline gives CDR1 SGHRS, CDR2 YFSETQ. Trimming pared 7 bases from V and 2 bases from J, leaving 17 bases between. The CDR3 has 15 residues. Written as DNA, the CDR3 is TGCGCCAGCGTAGAGGGCCACGCCTCCACAGATACGCAGTATTTT. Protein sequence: CASVEGHASTDTQYF.

The CDR3 sequence is CASSLGGGYEQYF. The CDR3 bases are TGTGCCAGCAGCTTGGGCGGAGGCTACGAGCAGTACTTC. The chain combines TRBV5-6 with TRBJ2-7, with D maybe TRBD2 (5 bases). The CDR3 consists of 13 residues. Trimming stripped 0 bases from V and 3 bases from J, with 7 bases between. Germline CDR1 SGHDT, CDR2 YYEEEE.

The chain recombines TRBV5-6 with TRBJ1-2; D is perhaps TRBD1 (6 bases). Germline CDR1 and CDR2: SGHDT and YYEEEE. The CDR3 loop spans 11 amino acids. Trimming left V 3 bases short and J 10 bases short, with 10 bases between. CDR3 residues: CASSYHRDYTF. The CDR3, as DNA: TGTGCCAGCAGCTACCACAGGGACTACACCTTC.

CDR3 amino acids: CSVTGETQYF. CDR3 in DNA: TGCAGCGTTACGGGAGAGACCCAGTACTTC. The chain has TRBV29-1 and TRBJ2-5; D unresolved. The V gene's germline CDR1 is SQVTM and CDR2 ANQGSEA. CDR3 size: 10 residues. V was cut by 5 bases and J by 4 bases, with 5 bases left in between.

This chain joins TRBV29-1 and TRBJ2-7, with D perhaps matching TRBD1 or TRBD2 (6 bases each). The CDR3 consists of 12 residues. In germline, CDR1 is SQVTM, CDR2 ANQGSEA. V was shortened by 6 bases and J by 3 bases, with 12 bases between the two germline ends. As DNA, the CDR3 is TGCAGCGTCCGGGGGCGAATCTACGAGCAGTACTTC. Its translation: CSVRGRIYEQYF.

The CDR3 reads CASSLGGGVKANIQYF. The CDR3 DNA follows: TGCGCCAGCAGCTTGGGTGGGGGGGTCAAGGCCAACATTCAGTACTTC. The chain employs TRBV5-1 and TRBJ2-4; the match to TRBD2 covers 7 bases. Germline loops: CDR1 SGHRS, CDR2 YFSETQ. This CDR3 has 16 amino acids. V trimming: 0 bases; J trimming: 7 bases; junction bases outside the gene matches: 10.

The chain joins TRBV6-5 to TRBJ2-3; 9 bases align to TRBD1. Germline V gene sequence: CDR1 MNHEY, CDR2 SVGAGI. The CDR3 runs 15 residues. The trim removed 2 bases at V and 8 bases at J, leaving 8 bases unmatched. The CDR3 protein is CASSYPRTGEGTQYF. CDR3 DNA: TGTGCCAGCAGTTACCCCCGGACAGGGGAGGGTACGCAGTATTTT.

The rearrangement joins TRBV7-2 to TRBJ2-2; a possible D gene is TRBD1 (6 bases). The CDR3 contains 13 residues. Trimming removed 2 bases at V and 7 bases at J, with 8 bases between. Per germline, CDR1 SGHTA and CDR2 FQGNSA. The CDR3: CASSLTGYGELFF. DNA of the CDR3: TGTGCCAGCAGCTTAACAGGGTACGGGGAGCTGTTTTTT.

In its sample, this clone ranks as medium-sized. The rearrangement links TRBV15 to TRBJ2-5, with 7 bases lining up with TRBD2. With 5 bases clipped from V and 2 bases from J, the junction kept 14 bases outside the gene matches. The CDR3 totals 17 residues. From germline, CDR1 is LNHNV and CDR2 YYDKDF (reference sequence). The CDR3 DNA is TGTGCCACCAGCGGGACGCCCGGGACTACGTTACAAGAGACCCAGTACTTC. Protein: CATSGTPGTTLQETQYF. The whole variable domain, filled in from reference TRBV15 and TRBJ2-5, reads DAMVIQNPRYQVTQFGKPVTLSCSQTLNHNVMYWYQQKSSQAPKLLFHYYDKDFNNEADTPDNFQSRRPNTSFCFLDIRSPGLGDTAMYLCATSGTPGTTLQETQYFGPGTRLLVL.

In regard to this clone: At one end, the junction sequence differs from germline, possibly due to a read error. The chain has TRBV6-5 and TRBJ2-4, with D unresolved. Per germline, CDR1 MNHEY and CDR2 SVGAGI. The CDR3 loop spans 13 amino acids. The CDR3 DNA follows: TGTGCCAGCAGATACTCGTCTCGAGGCCCGGAGTACTTC. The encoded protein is CASRYSSRGPEYF.

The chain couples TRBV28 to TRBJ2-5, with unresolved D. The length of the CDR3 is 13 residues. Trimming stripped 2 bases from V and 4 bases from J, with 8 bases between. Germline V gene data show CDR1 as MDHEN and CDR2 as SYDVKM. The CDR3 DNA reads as TGTGCCAGCAGTTTAGAGCTACGAGAGACCCAGTACTTC. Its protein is CASSLELRETQYF.